The 25 T cell receptor beta chains below come from one sample, sequenced in a study of cytomegalovirus exposure and HLA in healthy donors (dated by TCRdb to about 2017). Receptors were amplified or captured by the immunoSEQ multiplex PCR assay. For the multiplex PCR, a mixture combining 60 forward primers for TCR Vbeta segments and 13 reverse primers for TCR Jbeta segments was used. TCRdb retrieved this table from immuneACCESS and kept in-frame rearrangements only. Not all clones are present; in checked studies, unresolved V genes account for under half, and no reason is known for the remainder. Counted in this sample were roughly 190,000 clones; roughly 10% of them appeared once. 1% to 1.5% of the sample lies in the top ten. The sequenced sample was PBMCs. All receptors derive from a woman between 25 and 40 years old in good health and CMV-seropositive.

The rearrangement joins TRBV7-9 to TRBJ2-3; TRBD1 aligns across 8 bases. J lost 2 bases, V lost 7 bases, and 17 bases had no gene match. The CDR3 is 18 residues long. The germline CDR1 and CDR2 sequences are SEHNR and FQNEAQ (reference sequence). CDR3 sequence: CASTMTGVVGRSTDTQYF. CDR3 nucleotide sequence: TGTGCCAGCACCATGACAGGGGTCGTTGGGCGGTCCACAGATACGCAGTATTTT.

The gene calls are TRBV12-5 and TRBJ1-2; D is unresolved. CDR1 is LGHNT and CDR2 is FRNRAP in the germline V gene. V lost 6 bases and J 8 bases, leaving 13 bases between the germline ends. The CDR3 has 12 amino acids. For the CDR3, the DNA is TGTGCTAGTGGCCTCATTTTAGAAGGCTACACCTTC. Amino acid sequence: CASGLILEGYTF.

The table lists this clone with a few counts. This chain joins TRBV6-5 and TRBJ1-1; D possibly corresponds to TRBD1 (6 bases). In germline, CDR1 is MNHEY, CDR2 SVGAGI. V lost 2 bases to trimming and J lost 6 bases, with 13 bases between them. The length of the CDR3 is 14 residues. Written as DNA, the CDR3 is TGTGCCAGCAGTTACGATTTCAGGGGCCCTGAAGCTTTCTTT. It is translated as CASSYDFRGPEAFF.

This clone was detected only a few times. This rearrangement joins TRBV7-2 to TRBJ1-2; the match to TRBD1 covers 10 bases. The ends lost 1 base at V and 2 bases at J; junction bases unmatched: 1. Germline V gives CDR1 SGHTA, CDR2 FQGNSA. The CDR3 contains 15 residues. Here the CDR3 reads CASSLGQGANYGYTF. The CDR3 coding sequence is TGTGCCAGCAGCTTAGGACAGGGGGCGAACTATGGCTACACCTTC.

The V and J genes are TRBV29-1 and TRBJ2-2; D might be TRBD2 (6 bases). The germline CDR1 and CDR2 sequences are SQVTM and ANQGSEA. This CDR3 is 14 amino acids long. Here the CDR3 reads CSIQTSANTGELFF. CDR3 in DNA: TGCAGTATCCAGACTAGTGCGAACACCGGGGAGCTGTTTTTT.

The chain is built from TRBV2 and TRBJ2-7; tentative D call: TRBD1 (5 bases). The CDR3 covers 10 residues. CDR1 and CDR2 (germline): SNHLY, FYNNEI. Trimming pared 4 bases from V and 9 bases from J, leaving 7 bases between. This CDR3 is CASSGQMQYF. Written as DNA, the CDR3 is TGTGCCAGCAGTGGACAGATGCAGTACTTC.

There are a few counts of this clone. The rearrangement links TRBV5-5 to TRBJ2-3; D possibly corresponds to TRBD1 (6 bases). The CDR3 covers 14 residues. The V end was cut by 5 bases, the J end by 1 base, with 11 bases between. CDR1 SGHKS and CDR2 YYEKEE come from the germline V gene (reference sequence). The CDR3 DNA is TGTGCCAGCAGTCCTAGGACAGGCACAGATACGCAGTATTTT. Translation gives CASSPRTGTDTQYF.

The chain employs TRBV29-1 and TRBJ1-2; 8 bases are shared with TRBD1. Germline V gene lookup returns CDR1 SQVTM and CDR2 ANQGSEA. Trimming removed 5 bases from V and 8 bases from J; junction bases left unmatched: 4. This CDR3 comprises 11 residues. The CDR3 DNA sequence: TGCAGCGTTCAGGGGGCTAGGGGCTACACCTTC. It translates to CSVQGARGYTF.

This clone was found a few times. The chain links TRBV7-2 to TRBJ1-4, with D unresolved. Trimming left V 1 base short and J 5 bases short, with 11 bases between. Germline V CDR1 and CDR2: SGHTA, FQGNSA. The CDR3 length is 15 residues. This chain's CDR3 is CASSLGQAKNEKLFF. Written as DNA, the CDR3 is TGTGCCAGCAGCTTAGGGCAGGCCAAGAATGAAAAACTGTTTTTT.

This chain uses TRBV27 with TRBJ2-1; 11 bases map to TRBD1. The CDR3 totals 15 residues. Germline trimming cut 3 bases from V and 7 bases from J; bases unmatched to any gene: 5. Germline values: CDR1 MNHEY, CDR2 SMNVEV (reference sequence). The CDR3 DNA reads as TGTGCCAGCAGTTTCGGGGACAGGGGGAAAAATGAGCAGTTCTTC. Protein product: CASSFGDRGKNEQFF.

The gene calls are TRBV5-1 and TRBJ2-7, with D possibly matching TRBD2 (5 bases). Per the germline V gene, CDR1 is SGHRS and CDR2 is YFSETQ. This CDR3 contains 13 residues. V gave up 0 bases and J gave up 3 bases, with 7 bases separating them. The DNA of the CDR3 is TGCGCCAGCAGCTTGGCAGAGGGCTACGAGCAGTACTTC. Its translation is CASSLAEGYEQYF.

V gene TRBV2 combines with J gene TRBJ2-7; no definite D call. CDR3 length: 12 amino acids. Looked up from germline, CDR1 is SNHLY and CDR2 is FYNNEI. Trimming left V 5 bases short and J 3 bases short, with 8 bases between. This chain's CDR3 is CASSTLNYEQYF. The DNA of the CDR3 is TGTGCCAGCAGTACTTTAAACTACGAGCAGTACTTC.

This clone occurred a few times. The chain couples TRBV7-7 to TRBJ2-5; 8 bases are a match to TRBD1. The CDR3 loop spans 14 amino acids. Germline CDR1 is SSHAT and CDR2 is FNYEAQ (reference sequence). Trimming at V came to 1 base and at J to 5 bases, leaving 3 bases not matched to a gene. The CDR3: CASSLGTGRETQYF. The CDR3 DNA reads as TGTGCCAGCAGCTTAGGGACAGGGCGGGAGACCCAGTACTTC.

There are a few counts of this clone. The chain joins TRBV7-2 to TRBJ1-2; D is uncertain. This CDR3 comprises 14 residues. CDR1 and CDR2 (germline): SGHTA, FQGNSA. Trimming removed 1 base at V and 2 bases at J, with 8 bases between. CDR3 sequence reads: CASSLERQNYGYTF. The CDR3 nucleotides are TGTGCCAGCAGCTTAGAGCGGCAGAACTATGGCTACACCTTC.

CDR3 sequence (DNA): TGTGCCAGCAGTGTTGGGAGCGGGCGGGCTGGAGAGACCCAGTACTTC. This codes for CASSVGSGRAGETQYF. The chain carries TRBV2 and TRBJ2-5; a weak D match, TRBD2 (6 bases). Trimming took off 4 bases at V and 4 bases at J, with 19 bases between the two ends. The CDR3 length is 16 residues. Germline loops: CDR1 SNHLY, CDR2 FYNNEI.

This chain connects TRBV7-2 to TRBJ2-5, with 11 bases lining up with TRBD2. Germline lookup yields CDR1 SGHTA and CDR2 FQGNSA. The CDR3 spans 18 residues. V shed 5 bases, J shed 0 bases, and the junction held 11 bases outside the gene matches. The CDR3 loop is CASSRGLAVTAYQETQYF. For the CDR3, the DNA is TGTGCCAGCAGCCGGGGACTAGCGGTAACGGCGTACCAAGAGACCCAGTACTTC.

This clone was seen more than once but under ten times. The chain recombines TRBV9 with TRBJ1-2; the match to TRBD1 covers 10 bases. J lost 6 bases, V lost 6 bases, and 8 bases had no gene match. The germline CDR1 and CDR2 sequences are SGDLS and YYNGEE. The CDR3 is 14 residues long. CDR3 sequence: CASTRPGQGNGYTF. CDR3 nucleotide sequence: TGTGCCAGCACCAGGCCGGGACAGGGGAATGGCTACACCTTC.

This clone has a handful of counts. The chain links TRBV14 to TRBJ2-5; 8 positions agree with TRBD1. Germline trimming cut 4 bases from V and 2 bases from J; bases unmatched to any gene: 3. Germline values: CDR1 SGHDN, CDR2 FVKESK. The CDR3 runs to 14 residues. The CDR3 here is CASSRNRGQETQYF. CDR3 nucleotide sequence: TGTGCCAGCAGCCGTAACAGGGGGCAAGAGACCCAGTACTTC.

This clone has a handful of counts. The chain carries TRBV6-4 and TRBJ1-1; TRBD1 aligns across 8 bases. V lost 6 bases and J lost 12; bases outside the gene matches: 9. CDR1 and CDR2 (germline): MRHNA, SNTAGT. The CDR3 is 12 amino acids. The CDR3 loop reads CASSSGTGRPFF. DNA for the CDR3: TGTGCCAGCAGCAGTGGGACAGGCCGGCCTTTCTTT.

The J gene is TRBJ2-1, the V gene TRBV2; 10 bases agree with TRBD2. This CDR3 is built from 15 residues. Germline V gene lookup returns CDR1 SNHLY and CDR2 FYNNEI. Losses at the gene ends were 6 bases for V and 12 bases for J; bases not matched to a gene: 14. The CDR3 sequence is CASRGGPLAGVGQFF. The CDR3 coding sequence is TGTGCCAGCAGGGGGGGGCCGCTAGCGGGAGTCGGGCAGTTCTTC.

This clone has a handful of counts. The V gene is TRBV5-1, the J gene TRBJ2-1; no clear D gene. From germline, CDR1 is SGHRS and CDR2 YFSETQ. The CDR3 sequence is 13 residues long. V gave up 5 bases and J gave up 8 bases, with 14 bases separating them. As DNA, the CDR3 is TGCGCCAGCAGATACAGACAATCCCATGAGCAGTTCTTC. This translates into CASRYRQSHEQFF.

This chain links TRBV6-1 with TRBJ1-4; a weak D match, TRBD1 (5 bases). There are 14 residues in the CDR3. Trimming removed 2 bases at V and 8 bases at J, with 12 bases between. The germline V gene has CDR1 MNHNS and CDR2 SASEGT. CDR3 bases: TGTGCCAGCAGTGAATCCAACCGGGGGGAAAAACTGTTTTTT. Encoded protein: CASSESNRGEKLFF.

This clone was observed a handful of times. This chain joins TRBV5-1 and TRBJ2-5; 8 bases are shared with TRBD1. The CDR3 is 16 amino acids. The germline V gene has CDR1 SGHRS and CDR2 YFSETQ. The ends lost 0 bases at V and 3 bases at J; junction bases unmatched: 7. The CDR3 DNA reads as TGCGCCAGCAGCTTGGAGCCAGGGGGCAAGGAAGAGACCCAGTACTTC. Translating gives CASSLEPGGKEETQYF.

This clone was detected only a few times. V is TRBV5-6 and J is TRBJ2-1; D is perhaps TRBD2 (5 bases). Germline values: CDR1 SGHDT, CDR2 YYEEEE. This CDR3 is 13 amino acids long. V was clipped by 7 bases and J by 3 bases, with 11 bases between them. CDR3 loop: CASEGTVYNEQFF. CDR3 nucleotides: TGTGCCAGCGAGGGAACAGTCTACAATGAGCAGTTCTTC.

The chain employs TRBV2 and TRBJ2-7; 10 nucleotides align to TRBD1. V trimming: 7 bases; J trimming: 4 bases; junction bases outside the gene matches: 13. The CDR3 sequence is 16 residues long. The germline V gene encodes CDR1 SNHLY and CDR2 FYNNEI. In DNA, the CDR3 is TGTGCCAGCACCACTCGACAGGGGGCGCAGGAGTACGAGCAGTACTTC. Translating it yields CASTTRQGAQEYEQYF.